This TCR beta chain was recovered during a study of response to subunit inactivated influenza vaccine (dated by TCRdb to the late 2010s). About the full investigation: Deep quantitative profiling of the T cell receptor repertoire was used in the study to follow responses to a trivalent subunit inactivated influenza vaccine.

Libraries were made using RT-PCR. Sequencing was performed on an Illumina HiSeq 2500. TCRdb passed the public sequencing reads through fastp at Q25 and MiXCR, retaining productive beta sequences. CDR3 protein duplicates are merged, each entry listing the most common genes and DNA. Here the sample has 600,000 to 850,000 distinct CDR3 sequences; approximately 15% occur a single time. Together, the top ten hold 6% to 9.5% of the sample. The CDR3 covers 18 residues, taking in both the cysteine and the phenylalanine. CDR3 DNA is the only sequence kept; it has 54 bases, read in frame from the first base. Trimming removed 0 bases from V and 5 bases from J, leaving 19 bases between the germline ends. In the germline V gene, CDR1 corresponds to LGHNA and CDR2 to YNFKEQ. What the study reported, not specific to this receptor: According to the authors, only a limited number of new T cells may be recruited by each seasonal influenza vaccination.

This clonotype was seen only a few times. Its antigen target is currently unknown. The input lacks base qualities; no much larger clone sits a single base away. The chain couples TRBV4-2 to TRBJ1-4; possibly the D gene is TRBD1, per 5 matching bases. The material sequenced was PBMCs from blood, taken less than 15 days before vaccination. The sequence was collected from a man aged 45-65 years who received an inactivated influenza vaccine. Donor details come from another sample of the same person, matched by shared clones. The sequenced DNA is TGTGCCAGCAGCCAAGATCAGTACGTGGGGCGGATAAATGAAAAACTGTTTTTT. It translates to CASSQDQYVGRINEKLFF.